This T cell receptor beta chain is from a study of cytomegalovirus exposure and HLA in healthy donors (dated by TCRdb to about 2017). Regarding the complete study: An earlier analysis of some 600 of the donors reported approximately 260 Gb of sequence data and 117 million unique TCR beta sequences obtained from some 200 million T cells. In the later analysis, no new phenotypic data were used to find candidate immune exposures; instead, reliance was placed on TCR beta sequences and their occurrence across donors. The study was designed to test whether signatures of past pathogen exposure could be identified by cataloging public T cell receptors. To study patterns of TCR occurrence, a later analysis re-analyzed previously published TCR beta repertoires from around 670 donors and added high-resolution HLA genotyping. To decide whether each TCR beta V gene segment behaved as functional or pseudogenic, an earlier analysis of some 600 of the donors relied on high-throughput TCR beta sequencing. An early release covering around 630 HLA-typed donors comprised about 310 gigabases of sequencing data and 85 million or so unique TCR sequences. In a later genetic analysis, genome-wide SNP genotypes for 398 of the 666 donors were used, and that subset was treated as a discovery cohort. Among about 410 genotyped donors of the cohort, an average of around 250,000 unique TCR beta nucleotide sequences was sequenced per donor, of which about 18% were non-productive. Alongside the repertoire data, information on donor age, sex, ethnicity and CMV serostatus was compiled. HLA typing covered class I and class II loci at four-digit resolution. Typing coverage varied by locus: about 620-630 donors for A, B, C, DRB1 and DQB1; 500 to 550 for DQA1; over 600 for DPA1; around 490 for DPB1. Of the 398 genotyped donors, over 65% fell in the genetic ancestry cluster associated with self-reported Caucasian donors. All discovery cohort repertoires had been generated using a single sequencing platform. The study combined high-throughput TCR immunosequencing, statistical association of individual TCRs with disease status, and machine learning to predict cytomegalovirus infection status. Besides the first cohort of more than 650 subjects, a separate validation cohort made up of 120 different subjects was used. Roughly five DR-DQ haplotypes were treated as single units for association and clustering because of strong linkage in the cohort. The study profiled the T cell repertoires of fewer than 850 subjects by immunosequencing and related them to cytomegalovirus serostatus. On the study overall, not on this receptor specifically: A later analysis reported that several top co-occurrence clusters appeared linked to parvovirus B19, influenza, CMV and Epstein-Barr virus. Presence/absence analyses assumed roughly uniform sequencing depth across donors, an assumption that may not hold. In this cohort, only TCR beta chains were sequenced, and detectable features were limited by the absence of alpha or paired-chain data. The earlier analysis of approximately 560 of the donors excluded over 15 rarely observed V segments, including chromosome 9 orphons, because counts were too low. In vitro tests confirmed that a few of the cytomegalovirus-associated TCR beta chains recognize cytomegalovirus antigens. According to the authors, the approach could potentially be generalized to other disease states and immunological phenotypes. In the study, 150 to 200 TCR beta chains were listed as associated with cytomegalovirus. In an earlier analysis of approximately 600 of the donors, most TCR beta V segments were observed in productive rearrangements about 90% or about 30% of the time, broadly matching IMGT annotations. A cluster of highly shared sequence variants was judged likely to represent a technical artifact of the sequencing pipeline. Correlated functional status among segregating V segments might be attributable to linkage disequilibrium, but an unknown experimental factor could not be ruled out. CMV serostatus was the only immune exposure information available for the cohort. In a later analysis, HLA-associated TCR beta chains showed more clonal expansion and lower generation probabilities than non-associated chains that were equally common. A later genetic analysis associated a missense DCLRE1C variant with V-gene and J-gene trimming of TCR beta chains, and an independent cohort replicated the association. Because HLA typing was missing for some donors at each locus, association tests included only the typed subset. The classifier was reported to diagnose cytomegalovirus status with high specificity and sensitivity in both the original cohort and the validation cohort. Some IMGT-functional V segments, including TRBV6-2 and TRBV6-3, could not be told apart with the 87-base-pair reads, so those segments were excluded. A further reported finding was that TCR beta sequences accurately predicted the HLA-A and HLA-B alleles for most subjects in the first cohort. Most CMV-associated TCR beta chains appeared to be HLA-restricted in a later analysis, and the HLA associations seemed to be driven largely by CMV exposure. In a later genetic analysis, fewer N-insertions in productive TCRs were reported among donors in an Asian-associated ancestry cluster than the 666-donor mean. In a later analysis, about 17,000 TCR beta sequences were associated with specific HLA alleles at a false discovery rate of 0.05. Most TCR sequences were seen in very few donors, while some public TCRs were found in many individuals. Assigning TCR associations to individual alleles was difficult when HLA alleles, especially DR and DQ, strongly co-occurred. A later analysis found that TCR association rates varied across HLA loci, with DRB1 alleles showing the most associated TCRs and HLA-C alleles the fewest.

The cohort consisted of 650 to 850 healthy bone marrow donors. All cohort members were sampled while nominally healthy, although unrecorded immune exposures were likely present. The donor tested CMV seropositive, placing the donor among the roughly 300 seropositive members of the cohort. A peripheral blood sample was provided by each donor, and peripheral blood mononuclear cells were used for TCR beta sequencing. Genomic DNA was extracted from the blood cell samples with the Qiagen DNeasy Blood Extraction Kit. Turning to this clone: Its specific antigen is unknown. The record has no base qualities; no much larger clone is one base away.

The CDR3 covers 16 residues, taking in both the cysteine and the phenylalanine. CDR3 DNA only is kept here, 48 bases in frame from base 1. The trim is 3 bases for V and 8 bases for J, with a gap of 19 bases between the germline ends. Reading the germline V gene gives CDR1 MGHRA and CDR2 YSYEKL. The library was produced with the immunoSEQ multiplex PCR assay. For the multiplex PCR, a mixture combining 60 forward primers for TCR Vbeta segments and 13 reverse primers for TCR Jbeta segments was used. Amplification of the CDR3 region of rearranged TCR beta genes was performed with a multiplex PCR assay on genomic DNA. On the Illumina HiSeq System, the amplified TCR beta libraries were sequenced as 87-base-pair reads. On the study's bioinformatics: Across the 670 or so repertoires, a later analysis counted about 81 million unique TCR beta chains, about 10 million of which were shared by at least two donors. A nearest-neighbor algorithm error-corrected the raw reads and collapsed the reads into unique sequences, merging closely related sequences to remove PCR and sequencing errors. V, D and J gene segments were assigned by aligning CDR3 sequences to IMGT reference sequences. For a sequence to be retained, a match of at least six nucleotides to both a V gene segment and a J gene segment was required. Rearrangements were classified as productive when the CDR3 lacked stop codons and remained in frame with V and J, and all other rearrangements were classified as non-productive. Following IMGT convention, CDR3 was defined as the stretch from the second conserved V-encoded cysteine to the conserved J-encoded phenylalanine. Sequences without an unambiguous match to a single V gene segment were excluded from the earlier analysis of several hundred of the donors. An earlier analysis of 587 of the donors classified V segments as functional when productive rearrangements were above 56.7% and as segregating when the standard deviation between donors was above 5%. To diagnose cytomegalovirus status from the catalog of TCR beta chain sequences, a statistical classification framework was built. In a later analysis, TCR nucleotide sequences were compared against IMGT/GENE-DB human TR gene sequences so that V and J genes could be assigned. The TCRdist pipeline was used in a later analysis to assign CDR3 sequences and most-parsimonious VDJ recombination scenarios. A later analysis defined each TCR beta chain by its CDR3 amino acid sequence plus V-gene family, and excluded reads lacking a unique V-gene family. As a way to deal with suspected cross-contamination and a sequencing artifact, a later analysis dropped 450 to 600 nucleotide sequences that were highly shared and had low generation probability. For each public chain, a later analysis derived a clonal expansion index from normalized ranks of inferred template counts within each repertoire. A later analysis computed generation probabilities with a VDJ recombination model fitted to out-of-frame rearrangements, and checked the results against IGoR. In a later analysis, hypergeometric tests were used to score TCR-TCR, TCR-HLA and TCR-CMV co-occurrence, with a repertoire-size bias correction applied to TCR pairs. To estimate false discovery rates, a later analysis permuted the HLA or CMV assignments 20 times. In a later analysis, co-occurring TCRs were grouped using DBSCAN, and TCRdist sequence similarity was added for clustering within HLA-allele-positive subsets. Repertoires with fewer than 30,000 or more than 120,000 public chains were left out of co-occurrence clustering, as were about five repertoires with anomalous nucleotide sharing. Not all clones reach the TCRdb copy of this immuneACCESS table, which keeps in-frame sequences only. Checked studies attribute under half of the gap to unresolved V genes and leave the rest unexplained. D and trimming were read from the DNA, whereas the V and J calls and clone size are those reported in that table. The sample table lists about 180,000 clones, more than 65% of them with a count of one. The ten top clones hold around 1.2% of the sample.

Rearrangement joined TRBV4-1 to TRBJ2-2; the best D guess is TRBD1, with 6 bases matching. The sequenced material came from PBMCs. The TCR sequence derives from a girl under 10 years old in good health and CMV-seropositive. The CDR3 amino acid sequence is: CASSHFGTTLEGELFF. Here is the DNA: TGCGCCAGCAGCCACTTCGGGACAACGTTGGAGGGGGAGCTGTTTTTT.